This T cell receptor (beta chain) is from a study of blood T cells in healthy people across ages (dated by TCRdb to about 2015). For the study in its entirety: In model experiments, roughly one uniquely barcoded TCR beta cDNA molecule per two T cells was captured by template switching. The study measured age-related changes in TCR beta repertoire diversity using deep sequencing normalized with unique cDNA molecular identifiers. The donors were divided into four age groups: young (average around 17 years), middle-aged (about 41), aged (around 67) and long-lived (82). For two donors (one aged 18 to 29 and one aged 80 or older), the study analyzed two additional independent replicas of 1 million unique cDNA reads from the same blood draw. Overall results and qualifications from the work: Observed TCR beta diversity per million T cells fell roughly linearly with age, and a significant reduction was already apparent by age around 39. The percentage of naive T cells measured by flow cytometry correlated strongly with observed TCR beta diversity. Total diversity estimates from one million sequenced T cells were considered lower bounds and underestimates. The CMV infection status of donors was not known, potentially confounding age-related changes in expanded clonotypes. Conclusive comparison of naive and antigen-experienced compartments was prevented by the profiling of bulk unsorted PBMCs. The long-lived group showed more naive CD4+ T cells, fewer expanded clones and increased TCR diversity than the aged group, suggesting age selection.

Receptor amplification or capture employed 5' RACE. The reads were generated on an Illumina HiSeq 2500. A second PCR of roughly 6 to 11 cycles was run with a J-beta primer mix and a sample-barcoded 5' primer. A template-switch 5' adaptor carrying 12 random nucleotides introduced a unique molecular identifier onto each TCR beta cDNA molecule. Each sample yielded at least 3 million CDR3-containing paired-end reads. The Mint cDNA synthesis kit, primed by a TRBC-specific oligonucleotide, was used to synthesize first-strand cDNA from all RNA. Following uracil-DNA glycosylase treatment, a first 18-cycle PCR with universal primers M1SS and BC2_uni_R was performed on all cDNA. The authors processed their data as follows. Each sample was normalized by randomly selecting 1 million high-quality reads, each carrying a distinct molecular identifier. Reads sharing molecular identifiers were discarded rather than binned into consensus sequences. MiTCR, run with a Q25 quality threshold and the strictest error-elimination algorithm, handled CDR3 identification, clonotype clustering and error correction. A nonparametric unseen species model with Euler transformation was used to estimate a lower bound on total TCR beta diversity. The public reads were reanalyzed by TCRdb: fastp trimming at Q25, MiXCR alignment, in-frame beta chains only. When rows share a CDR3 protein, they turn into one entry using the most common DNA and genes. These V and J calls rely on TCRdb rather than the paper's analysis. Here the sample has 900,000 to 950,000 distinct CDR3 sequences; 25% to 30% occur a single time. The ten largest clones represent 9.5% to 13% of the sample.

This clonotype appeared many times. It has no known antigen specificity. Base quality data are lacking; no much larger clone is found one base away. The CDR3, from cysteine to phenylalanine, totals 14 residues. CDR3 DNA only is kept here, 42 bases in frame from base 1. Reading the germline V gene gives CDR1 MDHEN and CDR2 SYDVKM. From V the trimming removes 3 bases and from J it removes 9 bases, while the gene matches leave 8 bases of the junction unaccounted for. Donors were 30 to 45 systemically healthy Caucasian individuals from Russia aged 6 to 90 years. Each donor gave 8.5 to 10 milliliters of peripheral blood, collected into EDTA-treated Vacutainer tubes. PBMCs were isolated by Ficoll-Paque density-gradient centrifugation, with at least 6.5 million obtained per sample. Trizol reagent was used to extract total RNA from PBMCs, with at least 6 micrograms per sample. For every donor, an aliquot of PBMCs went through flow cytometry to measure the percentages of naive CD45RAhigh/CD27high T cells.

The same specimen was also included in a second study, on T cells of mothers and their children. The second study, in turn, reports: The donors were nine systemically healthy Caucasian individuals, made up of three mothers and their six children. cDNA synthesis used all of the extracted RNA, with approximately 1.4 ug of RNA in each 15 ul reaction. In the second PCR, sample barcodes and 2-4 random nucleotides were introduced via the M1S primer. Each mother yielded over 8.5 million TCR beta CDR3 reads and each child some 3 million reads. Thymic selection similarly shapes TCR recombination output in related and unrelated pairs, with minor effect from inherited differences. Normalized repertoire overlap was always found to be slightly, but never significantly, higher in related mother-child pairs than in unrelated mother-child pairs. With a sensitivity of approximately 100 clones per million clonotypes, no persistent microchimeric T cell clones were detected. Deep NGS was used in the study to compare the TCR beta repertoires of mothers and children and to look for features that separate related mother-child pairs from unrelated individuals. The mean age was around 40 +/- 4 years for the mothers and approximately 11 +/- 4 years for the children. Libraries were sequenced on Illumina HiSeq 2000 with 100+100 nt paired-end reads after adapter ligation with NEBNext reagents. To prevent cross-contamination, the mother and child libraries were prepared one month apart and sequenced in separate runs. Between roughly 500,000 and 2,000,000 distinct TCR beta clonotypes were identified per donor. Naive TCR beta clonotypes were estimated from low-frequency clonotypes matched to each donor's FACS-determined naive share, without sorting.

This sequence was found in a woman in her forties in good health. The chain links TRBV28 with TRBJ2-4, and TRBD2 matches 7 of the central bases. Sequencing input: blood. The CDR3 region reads CASSLSREGRIQYF. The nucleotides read TGTGCCAGCAGTTTGTCTAGGGAGGGGCGCATTCAGTACTTC. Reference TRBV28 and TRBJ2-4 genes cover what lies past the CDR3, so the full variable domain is DVKVTQSSRYLVKRTGEKVFLECVQDMDHENMFWYRQDPGLGLRLIYFSYDVKMKEKGDIPEGYSVSREKKERFSLILESASTNQTSMYLCASSLSREGRIQYFGAGTRLSVL.